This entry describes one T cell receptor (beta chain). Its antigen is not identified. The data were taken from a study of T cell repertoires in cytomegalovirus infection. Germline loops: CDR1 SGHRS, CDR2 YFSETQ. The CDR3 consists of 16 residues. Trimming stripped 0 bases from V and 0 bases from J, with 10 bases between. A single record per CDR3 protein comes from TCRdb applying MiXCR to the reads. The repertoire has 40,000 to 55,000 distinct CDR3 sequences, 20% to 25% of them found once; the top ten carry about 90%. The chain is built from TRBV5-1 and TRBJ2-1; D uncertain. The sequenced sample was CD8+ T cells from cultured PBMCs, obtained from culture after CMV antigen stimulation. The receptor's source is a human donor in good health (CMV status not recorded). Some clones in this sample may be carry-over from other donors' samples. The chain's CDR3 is CASSLDSALSYNEQFF. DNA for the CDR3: TGCGCCAGCAGCTTGGACTCGGCCCTCTCCTACAATGAGCAGTTCTTC. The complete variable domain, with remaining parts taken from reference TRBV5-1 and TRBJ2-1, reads KAGVTQTPRYLIKTRGQQVTLSCSPISGHRSVSWYQQTPGQGLQFLFEYFSETQRNKGNFPGRFSGRQFSNSRSEMNVSTLELGDSALYLCASSLDSALSYNEQFFGPGTRLTVL.